A selection of T cell receptor beta chains follows, all from one sample in a study of T cells after yellow fever vaccination. MiXCR was run by TCRdb on the 5' RACE reads, yielding one entry per CDR3 protein. This table holds approximately 550,000 distinct CDR3 sequences, over 15% found once. Sequencing used PBMCs, obtained 15 days after the yellow fever booster vaccination. The receptors stem from a man aged 30 to 45 who received the YFV17D yellow fever vaccine. CDR3s include the opening cysteine and the closing phenylalanine or tryptophan. A D gene is named only where the DNA matches it firmly. The size entry is marked missing in some rows and otherwise reads once, few, many or a size class.

cdr3_aa clone_size j_call v_call d_call
CASSYGQSNYEQYF . TRBJ2-7 TRBV5-1 .
CASSEGDSPNEKLFF . TRBJ1-4 TRBV2 TRBD1
CSAIKLHTYNEQFF few TRBJ2-1 TRBV20-1 .
CASSTTGGSSPLHF . TRBJ1-6 TRBV12-3/TRBV12-4 TRBD1
CASRAPGTQVSYEQYF few TRBJ2-7 TRBV27 .
CSVVGRQSNTEAFF few TRBJ1-1 TRBV29-1 .
CAIKREGVSGANVLTF few TRBJ2-6 TRBV10-2 .
CASNSPGNEQFF few TRBJ2-1 TRBV27 .
CAISPSDSYNEQFF many TRBJ2-1 TRBV10-3 .
CASSLGGWLAGDPEQFF . TRBJ2-1 TRBV12-3/TRBV12-4 TRBD2
CASSFWGMGEAFF . TRBJ1-1 TRBV12-3/TRBV12-4 .
CASARIPTDTQYF . TRBJ2-3 TRBV28 .
CSVTASTAQYF once TRBJ2-5 TRBV20-1 .
CAISLRQPSPTSTDTQYF . TRBJ2-3 TRBV10-3 .
CAAGGGRSLYEQYF few TRBJ2-7 TRBV6-1 TRBD2
CASSLGGLALTYEQYF few TRBJ2-7 TRBV27 TRBD2
CASRRGTDSYEQYF . TRBJ2-7 TRBV12-3/TRBV12-4 .
CASSPGTGLSLEQYF few TRBJ2-7 TRBV5-6 TRBD1
CASSSLTQTQYF few TRBJ2-5 TRBV7-9 .
CASSFTDYGYTF few TRBJ1-2 TRBV12-3/TRBV12-4 .
CAISESLTVMSGELFF . TRBJ2-2 TRBV10-3 .
CATGPLRDTQYF few TRBJ2-3 TRBV2 .
CASGLGTGASNEQFF . TRBJ2-1 TRBV12-5 TRBD1
CASSPPGSLEHEQYF few TRBJ2-7 TRBV18 .
CSVEDPSGSTYNEQFF few TRBJ2-1 TRBV29-1 TRBD2
CASSLRLAGWGRDTQYF few TRBJ2-3 TRBV27 TRBD2
CATSKDPTGTQYF . TRBJ2-5 TRBV15 .
CASSQDMSYYGYTF . TRBJ1-2 TRBV4-1 .
CATEGPRSYNEQFF many TRBJ2-1 TRBV6-5 .
CASSQPPGTSGNAPYEQYF few TRBJ2-7 TRBV3-1 TRBD2
CASSGSGTGIADTQYF . TRBJ2-3 TRBV5-1 TRBD1
CASSLAARSNEQFF few TRBJ2-1 TRBV6-4 .
CASSQGTSDSPLHF few TRBJ1-6 TRBV5-1 .
CASSGNSFLVSEAFF . TRBJ1-1 TRBV28 .
CASNTGVGEQYF . TRBJ2-7 TRBV3-1 .
CASSEVRNGWNQPQHF once TRBJ1-5 TRBV6-1 .
CATSHAGTSGYNEQFF . TRBJ2-1 TRBV24-1 TRBD2
CSARDRGDTQYF . TRBJ2-3 TRBV20-1 .